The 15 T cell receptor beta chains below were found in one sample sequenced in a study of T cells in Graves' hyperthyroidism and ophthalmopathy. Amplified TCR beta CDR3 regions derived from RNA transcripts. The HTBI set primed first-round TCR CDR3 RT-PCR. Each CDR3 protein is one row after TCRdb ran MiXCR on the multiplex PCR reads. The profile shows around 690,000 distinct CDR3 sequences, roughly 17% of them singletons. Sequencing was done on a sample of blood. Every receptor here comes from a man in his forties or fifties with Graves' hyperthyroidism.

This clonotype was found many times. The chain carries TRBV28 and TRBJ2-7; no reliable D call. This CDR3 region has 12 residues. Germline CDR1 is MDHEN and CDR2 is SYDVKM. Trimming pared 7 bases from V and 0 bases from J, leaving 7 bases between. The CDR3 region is CASNQISYEQYF. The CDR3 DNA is TGTGCCAGCAACCAGATCTCCTACGAGCAGTACTTC.

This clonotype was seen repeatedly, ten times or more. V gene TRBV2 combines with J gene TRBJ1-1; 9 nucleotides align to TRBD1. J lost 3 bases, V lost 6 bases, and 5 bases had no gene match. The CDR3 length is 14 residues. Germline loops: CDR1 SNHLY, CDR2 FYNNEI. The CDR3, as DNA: TGTGCCAGCAGCTTACAGGGGGCGTACACTGAAGCTTTCTTT. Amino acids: CASSLQGAYTEAFF.

The CDR3 is CASSSRSSYEQYF. Written as DNA, the CDR3 is TGTGCCAGCTCATCCAGAAGCTCCTACGAGCAGTACTTC. The rearrangement links TRBV18 to TRBJ2-7; D uncertain. The CDR3 sequence is 13 residues long. Germline lookup yields CDR1 KGHSH and CDR2 LQKENI. Trimming took off 5 bases at V and 0 bases at J, with 8 bases between the two ends.

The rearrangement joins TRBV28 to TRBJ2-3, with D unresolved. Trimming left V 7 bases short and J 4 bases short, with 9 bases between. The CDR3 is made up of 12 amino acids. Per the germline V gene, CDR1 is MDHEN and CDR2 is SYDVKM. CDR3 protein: CASNGVADTQYF. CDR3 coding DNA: TGTGCCAGCAATGGAGTAGCAGATACGCAGTATTTT.

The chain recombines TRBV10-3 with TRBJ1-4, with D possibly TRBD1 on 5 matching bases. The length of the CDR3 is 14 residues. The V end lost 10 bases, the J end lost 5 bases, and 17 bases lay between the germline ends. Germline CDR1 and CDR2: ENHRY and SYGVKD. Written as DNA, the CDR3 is TGTGCCACGGGGCCTGGTCGGTTGAATGAAAAACTGTTTTTT. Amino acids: CATGPGRLNEKLFF.

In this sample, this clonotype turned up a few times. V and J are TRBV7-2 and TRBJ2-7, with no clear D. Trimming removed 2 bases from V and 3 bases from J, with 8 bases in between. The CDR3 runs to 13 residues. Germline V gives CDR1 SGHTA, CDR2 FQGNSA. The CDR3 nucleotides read TGTGCCAGCAGCTTAAGCGAGAACTACGAGCAGTACTTC. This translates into CASSLSENYEQYF.

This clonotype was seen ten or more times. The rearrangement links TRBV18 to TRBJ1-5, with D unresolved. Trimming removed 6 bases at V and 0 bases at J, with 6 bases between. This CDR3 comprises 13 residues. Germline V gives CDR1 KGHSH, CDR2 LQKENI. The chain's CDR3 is CASSHDSNQPQHF. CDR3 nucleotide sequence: TGTGCCAGCTCCCACGATAGCAATCAGCCCCAGCATTTT.

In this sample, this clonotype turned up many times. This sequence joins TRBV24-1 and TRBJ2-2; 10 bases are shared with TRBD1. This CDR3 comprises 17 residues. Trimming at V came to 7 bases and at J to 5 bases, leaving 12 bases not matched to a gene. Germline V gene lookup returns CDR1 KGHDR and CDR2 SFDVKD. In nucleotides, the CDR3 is TGTGCCACCAGCGACTGGGACAGGGGAGGCGGAACCGGGGAGCTGTTTTTT. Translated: CATSDWDRGGGTGELFF.

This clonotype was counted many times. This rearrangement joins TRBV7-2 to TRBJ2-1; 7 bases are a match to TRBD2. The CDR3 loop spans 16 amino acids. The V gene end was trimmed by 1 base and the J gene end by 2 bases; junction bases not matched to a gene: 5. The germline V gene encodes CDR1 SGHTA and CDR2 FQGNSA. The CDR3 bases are TGTGCCAGCAGCTTAGACGGGGGAGGGCCCTACAATGAGCAGTTCTTC. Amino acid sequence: CASSLDGGGPYNEQFF.

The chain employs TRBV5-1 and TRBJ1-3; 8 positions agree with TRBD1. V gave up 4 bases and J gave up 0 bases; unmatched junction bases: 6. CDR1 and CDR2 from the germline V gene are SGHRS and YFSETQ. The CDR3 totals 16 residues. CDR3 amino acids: CASSNDRGGSGNTIYF. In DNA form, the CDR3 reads TGCGCCAGCAGCAATGACAGGGGTGGCTCTGGAAACACCATATATTTT.

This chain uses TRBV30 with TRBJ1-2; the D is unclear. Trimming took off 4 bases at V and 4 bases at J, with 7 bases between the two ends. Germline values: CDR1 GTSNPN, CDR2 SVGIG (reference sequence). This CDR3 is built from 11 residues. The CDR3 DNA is TGTGCCTGGAAGTTGGGCTATGGCTACACCTTC. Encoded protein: CAWKLGYGYTF.

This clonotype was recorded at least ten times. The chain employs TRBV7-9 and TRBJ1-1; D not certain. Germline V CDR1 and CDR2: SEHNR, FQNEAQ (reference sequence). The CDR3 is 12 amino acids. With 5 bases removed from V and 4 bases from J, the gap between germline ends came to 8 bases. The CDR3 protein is CASSPVATEAFF. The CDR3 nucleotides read TGTGCCAGCAGCCCCGTGGCCACTGAAGCTTTCTTT.

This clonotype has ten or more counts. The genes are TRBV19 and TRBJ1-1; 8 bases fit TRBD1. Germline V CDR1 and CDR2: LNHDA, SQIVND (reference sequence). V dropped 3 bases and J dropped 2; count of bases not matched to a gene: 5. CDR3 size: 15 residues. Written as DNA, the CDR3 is TGTGCCAGTAGTATGACCGACAGGGGCAACACTGAAGCTTTCTTT. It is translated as CASSMTDRGNTEAFF.

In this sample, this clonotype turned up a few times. Here the CDR3 reads CATSRADHQETQYF. The DNA of the CDR3 is TGTGCCACCAGTAGAGCTGATCATCAAGAGACCCAGTACTTC. The chain has TRBV24-1 and TRBJ2-5; D uncertain. With 6 bases removed from V and 2 bases from J, the gap between germline ends came to 12 bases. Germline CDR1 and CDR2: KGHDR and SFDVKD. The CDR3 totals 14 residues.

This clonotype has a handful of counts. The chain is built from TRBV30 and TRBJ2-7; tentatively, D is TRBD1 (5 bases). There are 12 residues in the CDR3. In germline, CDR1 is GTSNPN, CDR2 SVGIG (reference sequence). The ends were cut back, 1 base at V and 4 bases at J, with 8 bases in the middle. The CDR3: CAWSDHRYEQYF. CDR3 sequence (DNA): TGTGCCTGGAGTGATCACAGGTACGAGCAGTACTTC.